This T cell receptor (beta chain) is from a study of CD8 T cells in Susac syndrome. The CDR3 has 15 amino acids. Germline V gene data show CDR1 as SQVTM and CDR2 as ANQGSEA. V shed 4 bases, J shed 4 bases, and the junction held 10 bases outside the gene matches. Random hexamers were used to reverse transcribe the RNA input (about 0.45 to 1 ug). TCRdb itself ran the immunoSEQ multiplex PCR reads through MiXCR, one entry per CDR3 protein. The repertoire holds 100,000 to 150,000 distinct CDR3 sequences, with more than 90% as singletons. It was negative isolation that provided the CD8+ and CD4+ T cells, whereas TEMRA cells were enriched by FACS.

Sequences were obtained from CD4+ T cells from PBMCs. The chain joins TRBV29-1 to TRBJ1-2; 9 nucleotides match TRBD1. This TCR was recovered from a human donor in good health. The CDR3 bases are TGCAGCGTTGGCACAGGGGGCGCAGGTCCCTATGGCTACACCTTC. Its translation: CSVGTGGAGPYGYTF.